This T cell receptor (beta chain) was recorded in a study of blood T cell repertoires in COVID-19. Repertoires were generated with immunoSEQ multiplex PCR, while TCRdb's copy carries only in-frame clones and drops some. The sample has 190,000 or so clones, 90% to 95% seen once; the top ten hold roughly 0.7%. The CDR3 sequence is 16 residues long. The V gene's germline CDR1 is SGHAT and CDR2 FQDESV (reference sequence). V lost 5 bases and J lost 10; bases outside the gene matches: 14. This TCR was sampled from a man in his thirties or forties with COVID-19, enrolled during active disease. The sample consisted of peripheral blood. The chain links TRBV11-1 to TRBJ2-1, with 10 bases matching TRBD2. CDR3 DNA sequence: TGTGCCAGCAGCCCCCGGCTAGCGGGGGACCCTAAGGAGCAGTTCTTC. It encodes CASSPRLAGDPKEQFF.